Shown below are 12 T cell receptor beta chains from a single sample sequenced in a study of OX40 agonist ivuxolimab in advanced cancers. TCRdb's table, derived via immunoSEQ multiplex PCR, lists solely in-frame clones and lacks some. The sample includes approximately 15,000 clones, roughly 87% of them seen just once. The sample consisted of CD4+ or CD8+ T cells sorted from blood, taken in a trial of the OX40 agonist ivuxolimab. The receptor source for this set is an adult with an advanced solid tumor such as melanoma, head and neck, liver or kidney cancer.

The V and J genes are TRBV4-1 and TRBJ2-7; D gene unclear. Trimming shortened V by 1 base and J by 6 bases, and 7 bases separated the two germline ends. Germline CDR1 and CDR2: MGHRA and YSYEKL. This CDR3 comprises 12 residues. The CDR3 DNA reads TGCGCCAGCAGCCAAGGTGAGGTCGAGCAGTACTTC. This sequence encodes CASSQGEVEQYF.

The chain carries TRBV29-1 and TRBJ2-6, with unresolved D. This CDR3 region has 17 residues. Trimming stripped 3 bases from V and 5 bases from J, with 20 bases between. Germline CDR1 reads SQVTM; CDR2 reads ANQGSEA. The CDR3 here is CSVDLLLIQSRANVLTF. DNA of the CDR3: TGCAGCGTTGATCTTCTACTAATACAAAGTCGGGCCAACGTCCTGACTTTC.

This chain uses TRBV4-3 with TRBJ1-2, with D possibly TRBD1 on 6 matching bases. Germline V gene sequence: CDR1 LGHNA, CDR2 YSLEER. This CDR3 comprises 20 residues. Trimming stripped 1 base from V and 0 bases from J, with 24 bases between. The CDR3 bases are TGCGCCAGCAGCCAAGTGGTCTCCTTCCGGGGGCCTTGGGCTAACTATGGCTACACCTTC. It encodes CASSQVVSFRGPWANYGYTF.

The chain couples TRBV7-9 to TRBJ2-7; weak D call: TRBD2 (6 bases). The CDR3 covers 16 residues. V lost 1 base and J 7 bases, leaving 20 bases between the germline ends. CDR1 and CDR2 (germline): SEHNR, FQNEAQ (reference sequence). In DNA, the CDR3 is TGTGCCAGCAGCTTAGGAATGGGGACTCAGCGGTGGGAGCAGTACTTC. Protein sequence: CASSLGMGTQRWEQYF.

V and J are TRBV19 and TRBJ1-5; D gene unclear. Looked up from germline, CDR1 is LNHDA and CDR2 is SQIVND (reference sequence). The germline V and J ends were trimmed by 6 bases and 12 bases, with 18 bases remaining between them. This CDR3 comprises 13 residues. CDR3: CASRSNTLFNQHF. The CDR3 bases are TGTGCCAGTAGGTCGAACACCCTTTTTAACCAGCATTTT.

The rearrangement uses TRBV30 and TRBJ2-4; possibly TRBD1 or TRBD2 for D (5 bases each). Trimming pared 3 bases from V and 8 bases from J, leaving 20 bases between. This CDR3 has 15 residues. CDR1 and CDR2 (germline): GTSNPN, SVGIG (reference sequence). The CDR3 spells CAWSWVGGPEDIQYF. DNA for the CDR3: TGTGCCTGGAGCTGGGTTGGGGGACCAGAGGACATTCAGTACTTC.

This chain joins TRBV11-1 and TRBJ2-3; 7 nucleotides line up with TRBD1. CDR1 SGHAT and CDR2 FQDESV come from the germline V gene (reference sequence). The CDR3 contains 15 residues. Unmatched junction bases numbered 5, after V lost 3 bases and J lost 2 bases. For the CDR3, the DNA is TGTGCCAGCAGCTTTGGGACAGCTCCCACAGATACGCAGTATTTT. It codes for CASSFGTAPTDTQYF.

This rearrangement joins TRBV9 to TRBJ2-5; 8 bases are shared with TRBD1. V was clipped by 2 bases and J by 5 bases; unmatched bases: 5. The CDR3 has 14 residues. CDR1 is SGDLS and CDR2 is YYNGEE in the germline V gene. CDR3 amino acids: CASSVTGGWETQYF. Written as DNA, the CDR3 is TGTGCCAGCAGCGTCACAGGGGGATGGGAGACCCAGTACTTC.

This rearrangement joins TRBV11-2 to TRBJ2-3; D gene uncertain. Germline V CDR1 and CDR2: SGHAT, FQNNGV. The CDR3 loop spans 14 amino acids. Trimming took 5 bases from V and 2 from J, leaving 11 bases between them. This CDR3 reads CASSPLQPTDTQYF. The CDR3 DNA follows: TGTGCCAGCAGCCCTCTCCAACCCACAGATACGCAGTATTTT.

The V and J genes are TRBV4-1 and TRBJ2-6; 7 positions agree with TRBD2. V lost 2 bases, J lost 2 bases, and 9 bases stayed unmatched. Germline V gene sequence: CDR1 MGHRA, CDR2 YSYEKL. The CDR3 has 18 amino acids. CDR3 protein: CASSQMGRGGTGANVLTF. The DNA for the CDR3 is TGCGCCAGCAGCCAAATGGGGCGGGGAGGGACTGGGGCCAACGTCCTGACTTTC.

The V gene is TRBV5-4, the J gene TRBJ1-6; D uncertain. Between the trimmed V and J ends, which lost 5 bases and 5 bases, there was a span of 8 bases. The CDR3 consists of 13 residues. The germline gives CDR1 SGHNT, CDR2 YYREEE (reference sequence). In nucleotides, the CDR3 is TGTGCCAGCAGATCCGGAGATAATTCACCCCTCCACTTT. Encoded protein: CASRSGDNSPLHF.

The CDR3 DNA is TGTGCCAGCAGCGGGCAGGGGGCCGGGGATGAAAAACTGTTTTTT. As protein: CASSGQGAGDEKLFF. The chain links TRBV21-1 to TRBJ1-4; whether TRBD1, the table's D call, matches the DNA was not checked. TRBV21-1 is noted as a pseudogene. The CDR3 spans 15 residues.